These 32 T cell receptor beta chains share one sample of origin, sequenced in a study of identical twins. TCRdb used MiXCR to reprocess the 5' RACE reads, holding one entry per CDR3 protein. The sample includes about 520,000 distinct CDR3 sequences, 20% to 25% of them seen just once. The same sample was also used in a study of T cells expressing NK-cell markers.

Material: CD4+ T cells sorted from blood. These receptors came from a woman aged 18 to 35 in good health.

The V gene is TRBV4-2, the J gene TRBJ2-1; no firm D call. In germline, CDR1 is LGHNA, CDR2 YNFKEQ. This CDR3 contains 20 residues. V dropped 4 bases and J dropped 0 bases, with 25 bases sitting between them. The CDR3 protein is CASSLTASTATQSSYNEQFF. The CDR3 DNA reads TGTGCCAGCAGCCTCACCGCCTCTACTGCTACCCAAAGCTCCTACAATGAGCAGTTCTTC.

V gene TRBV25-1 combines with J gene TRBJ1-6, with 7 bases fitting TRBD1. Trimming cost V 6 bases and J 9 bases; bases outside gene matches: 5. The germline V gene has CDR1 MGHDK and CDR2 SYGVNS. This CDR3 has 13 amino acids. The CDR3 coding sequence is TGTGCCAGCAGGCGTACAGGGGTTTCACCCCTCCACTTT. Translation gives CASRRTGVSPLHF. Full variable domain (remainder filled in from reference TRBV25-1 and TRBJ1-6): EADIYQTPRYLVIGTGKKITLECSQTMGHDKMYWYQQDPGMELHLIHYSYGVNSTEKGDLSSESTVSRIRTEHFPLTLESARPSHTSQYLCASRRTGVSPLHFGNGTRLTVT.

V gene TRBV20-1 combines with J gene TRBJ2-3; 10 nucleotides line up with TRBD2. In germline, CDR1 is DFQATT, CDR2 SNEGSKA (reference sequence). After removal of 6 bases from V and 4 bases from J, the junction contained 4 bases not matched to a gene. The CDR3 sequence is 13 residues long. CDR3 nucleotides: TGCAGTGCGCAGCGGGAGGGCTCAGATACGCAGTATTTT. Translating it yields CSAQREGSDTQYF.

This clonotype appeared a few times. This chain links TRBV18 with TRBJ2-7; TRBD1 or TRBD2 may be the D gene (5 bases each). V was cut by 1 base and J by 3 bases, with 10 bases left in between. The germline gives CDR1 KGHSH, CDR2 LQKENI. This CDR3 has 14 amino acids. The CDR3 region has the DNA TGTGCCAGCTCACCACGGGGGACCCTCTACGAGCAGTACTTC. This sequence encodes CASSPRGTLYEQYF. The variable domain in full, with the rest retrieved from reference TRBV18 and TRBJ2-7, is NAGVMQNPRHLVRRRGQEARLRCSPMKGHSHVYWYRQLPEEGLKFMVYLQKENIIDESGMPKERFSAEFPKEGPSILRIQQVVRGDSAAYFCASSPRGTLYEQYFGPGTRLTVT.

This clonotype was recorded at least ten times. This rearrangement joins TRBV29-1 to TRBJ1-1; no definite D call. This CDR3 is 12 amino acids long. The ends were cut back, 4 bases at V and 1 base at J, with 7 bases in the middle. From germline, CDR1 is SQVTM and CDR2 ANQGSEA. In DNA, the CDR3 is TGCAGCGTTGGACGGACGAACACTGAAGCTTTCTTT. It yields the protein CSVGRTNTEAFF.

The gene calls are TRBV20-1 and TRBJ2-1; no definite D call. Looked up from germline, CDR1 is DFQATT and CDR2 is SNEGSKA (reference sequence). The CDR3 has 14 amino acids. V was cut by 2 bases and J by 0 bases, with 8 bases left in between. The DNA of the CDR3 is TGCAGTGCTAGACACCGCAGCTCCTACAATGAGCAGTTCTTC. Protein product: CSARHRSSYNEQFF.

The CDR3 bases are TGTGCCATCAGTGAGTGGGGGACAGAAGATTCACCCCTCCACTTT. Its protein product is CAISEWGTEDSPLHF. This chain links TRBV10-3 with TRBJ1-6, with 7 nucleotides matching TRBD1. This CDR3 region has 15 residues. The V gene's germline CDR1 is ENHRY and CDR2 SYGVKD. V dropped 1 base and J dropped 8; count of bases not matched to a gene: 5.

In its sample, this clonotype was seen many times. This rearrangement joins TRBV24-1 to TRBJ2-5; possible D gene TRBD2, 5 bases. V lost 3 bases and J lost 4, with 8 bases in between. In germline, CDR1 is KGHDR, CDR2 SFDVKD. CDR3 length equals 13 residues. In nucleotides, the CDR3 is TGTGCCACCAGTGATGGAGGTCGAGAGACCCAGTACTTC. The encoded protein is CATSDGGRETQYF.

This chain joins TRBV3-1 and TRBJ2-1; 9 positions agree with TRBD2. CDR1 is LGHDT, CDR2 YNNKEL, per germline (reference sequence). Unmatched junction bases numbered 7, after V lost 4 bases and J lost 9 bases. There are 14 residues in the CDR3. The CDR3 protein is CASSLRGGASEQFF. The CDR3 coding sequence is TGTGCCAGCAGCCTCCGCGGGGGGGCGAGTGAGCAGTTCTTC.

The rearrangement uses TRBV6-5 and TRBJ2-7; D gene ambiguous. This CDR3 contains 16 residues. Trimming pared 4 bases from V and 2 bases from J, leaving 18 bases between. Germline lookup yields CDR1 MNHEY and CDR2 SVGAGI. CDR3 sequence reads: CASSSPSRVSTYEQYF. The CDR3 DNA sequence: TGTGCCAGCAGTTCCCCCTCCCGGGTATCGACCTACGAGCAGTACTTC.

The rearrangement links TRBV11-2 to TRBJ2-3, with 8 bases fitting TRBD2. Germline CDR1 is SGHAT and CDR2 is FQNNGV. There are 18 residues in the CDR3. V lost 1 base to trimming and J lost 2 bases; unmatched junction nucleotides: 11. CDR3 DNA sequence: TGTGCCAGCAGCTTAGGGGCCGGTAGCGGGACCTACACAGATACGCAGTATTTT. Translating gives CASSLGAGSGTYTDTQYF.

This chain connects TRBV18 to TRBJ1-1, with 9 nucleotides matching TRBD1. Germline CDR1 is KGHSH and CDR2 is LQKENI. Trimming removed 6 bases from V and 1 base from J; junction bases left unmatched: 3. The CDR3 contains 14 residues. CDR3 amino acids: CASSRDRENTEAFF. The DNA for the CDR3 is TGTGCCAGCTCGCGGGACAGGGAGAACACTGAAGCTTTCTTT. Full variable domain (outside the CDR3, taken from reference TRBV18 and TRBJ1-1): NAGVMQNPRHLVRRRGQEARLRCSPMKGHSHVYWYRQLPEEGLKFMVYLQKENIIDESGMPKERFSAEFPKEGPSILRIQQVVRGDSAAYFCASSRDRENTEAFFGQGTRLTVV.

About this clonotype itself: The junction departs from the called germline gene at one end, perhaps through a read error. The rearrangement uses TRBV20-1 and TRBJ2-1; possibly TRBD2 for D (5 bases). CDR3 length equals 12 residues. Per germline, CDR1 DFQATT and CDR2 SNEGSKA (reference sequence). The CDR3 nucleotides are TGCAGTGCTAGAGCTCTAGGACTGTTCCCGGTCTTC. Its protein product is CSARALGLFPVF.

The chain combines TRBV18 with TRBJ1-1; D is perhaps TRBD1 (6 bases). Per germline, CDR1 KGHSH and CDR2 LQKENI. The CDR3 extends over 15 amino acids. V was shortened by 1 base and J by 1 base, with 10 bases between the two germline ends. Written as DNA, the CDR3 is TGTGCCAGCTCACCACGACAGGAATCGAACACTGAAGCTTTCTTT. Translating gives CASSPRQESNTEAFF.

This clonotype has just a few counts. The CDR3 protein is CASSSAGFQPQHF. The CDR3 coding sequence is TGTGCCAGCAGCTCCGCAGGGTTTCAGCCCCAGCATTTT. This rearrangement joins TRBV7-2 to TRBJ1-5; D may be TRBD1 (5 bases). The CDR3 loop spans 13 amino acids. Germline CDR1 is SGHTA and CDR2 is FQGNSA. The V end was cut by 4 bases, the J end by 6 bases, with 10 bases between.

This clonotype has only a few counts. J is TRBJ2-6 and V is TRBV6-4, with D possibly TRBD1 on 5 matching bases. The V gene's germline CDR1 is MRHNA and CDR2 SNTAGT. Trimming stripped 6 bases from V and 0 bases from J, with 15 bases between. CDR3 size: 17 residues. In DNA, the CDR3 is TGTGCCAGCAGCCGCCAGGGTTTAGTCTCTGGGGCCAACGTCCTGACTTTC. This codes for CASSRQGLVSGANVLTF.

V gene TRBV7-9 combines with J gene TRBJ2-4; D gene unclear. This CDR3 is 13 amino acids long. Between the trimmed V and J ends, which lost 1 base and 6 bases, there was a span of 7 bases. Germline assignment: CDR1 SEHNR and CDR2 FQNEAQ (reference sequence). CDR3 residues: CASSLELLNIQYF. CDR3 nucleotide sequence: TGTGCCAGCAGCTTAGAACTTTTAAACATTCAGTACTTC. The full variable domain, its missing parts supplied by reference TRBV7-9 and TRBJ2-4, is DTGVSQNPRHKITKRGQNVTFRCDPISEHNRLYWYRQTLGQGPEFLTYFQNEAQLEKSRLLSDRFSAERPKGSFSTLEIQRTEQGDSAMYLCASSLELLNIQYFGAGTRLSVL.

This chain uses TRBV6-1 with TRBJ2-1; 10 nucleotides match TRBD2. Per the germline V gene, CDR1 is MNHNS and CDR2 is SASEGT. Trimming at V came to 6 bases and at J to 8 bases, leaving 7 bases not matched to a gene. The CDR3 has 14 amino acids. In nucleotides, the CDR3 is TGTGCCAGCAGCCTAAGCGGGAGGGCGCATGAGCAGTTCTTC. Translating gives CASSLSGRAHEQFF.

A few counts support this clonotype. The V call is TRBV10-2, the J call TRBJ1-1, with 7 bases that match TRBD1. Germline trimming cut 7 bases from V and 5 bases from J; bases unmatched to any gene: 10. Germline loops: CDR1 WSHSY, CDR2 SAAADI. This CDR3 contains 14 residues. The CDR3 loop is CASKNKGARTEAFF. The CDR3 nucleotides are TGCGCCAGCAAGAACAAGGGGGCGCGTACTGAAGCTTTCTTT.

V gene TRBV20-1 combines with J gene TRBJ2-3, with 8 positions matching TRBD2. Germline V gene lookup returns CDR1 DFQATT and CDR2 SNEGSKA (reference sequence). V shed 1 base and J 5 bases; nucleotides not matched to a gene: 5. This CDR3 is built from 14 residues. DNA for the CDR3: TGCAGTGCTAGAGTGCGCGGGAGGAGAGATACGCAGTATTTT. Encoded protein: CSARVRGRRDTQYF.

This sequence joins TRBV12-3 or TRBV12-4 and TRBJ2-3; tentatively, D is TRBD2 (6 bases). V was clipped by 1 base and J by 2 bases, with 13 bases between them. This CDR3 has 16 residues. The CDR3 region is CASSLGRGSYTDTQYF. CDR3 DNA: TGTGCCAGCAGTTTAGGCCGGGGGTCCTACACAGATACGCAGTATTTT.

This clonotype was seen ten or more times. CDR3 loop: CSLARSGRGTDTQYF. CDR3 nucleotide sequence: TGCAGTTTGGCTCGAAGCGGGAGAGGCACAGATACGCAGTATTTT. This chain links TRBV20-1 with TRBJ2-3, with TRBD2 matching over 8 bases. The germline V gene encodes CDR1 DFQATT and CDR2 SNEGSKA (reference sequence). This CDR3 comprises 15 residues. V lost 8 bases and J lost 1; bases outside the gene matches: 11.

This clonotype was seen a few times. The V call is TRBV20-1, the J call TRBJ1-2, with D uncertain. The CDR3 extends over 11 amino acids. Germline V lookup: CDR1 DFQATT, CDR2 SNEGSKA (reference sequence). The V end was cut by 5 bases, the J end by 0 bases, with 4 bases between. The CDR3 bases are TGCAGTGCTGACACTAACTATGGCTACACCTTC. Amino acids: CSADTNYGYTF.

This rearrangement joins TRBV2 to TRBJ1-2; TRBD1 matches 7 bases. The CDR3 sequence is 13 residues long. Unmatched junction bases numbered 5, after V lost 1 base and J lost 9 bases. CDR1 is SNHLY and CDR2 is FYNNEI in the germline V gene. This CDR3 reads CASSEGQGYRYTF. The CDR3 coding sequence is TGTGCCAGCAGTGAAGGACAGGGTTATCGCTACACCTTC.

In its sample, this clonotype was seen a few times. V is TRBV20-1 and J is TRBJ2-3, with 11 bases lining up with TRBD2. Trimming took 5 bases from V and 2 from J; bases not matched to a gene: 6. Germline CDR1 reads DFQATT; CDR2 reads SNEGSKA (reference sequence). CDR3 size: 15 residues. CDR3: CSAASSGRLTDTQYF. CDR3 bases: TGCAGTGCTGCTTCTAGCGGGAGGCTCACAGATACGCAGTATTTT.

The gene calls are TRBV21-1 and TRBJ1-2; TRBD1 is the table's D call and was not checked against the DNA. TRBV21-1 is deemed a pseudogene. The CDR3 sequence is 15 residues long. CDR3 bases: TGTGCCAGCAGCTCCGTCCGGGACAGGGATTCTGGCTACACCTTC. Its translation: CASSSVRDRDSGYTF.

This chain joins TRBV5-5 and TRBJ2-1, with D possibly being TRBD1 (6 bases). Trimming removed 0 bases from V and 2 bases from J, with 9 bases in between. The CDR3 runs 15 residues. Per germline, CDR1 SGHKS and CDR2 YYEKEE (reference sequence). In DNA form, the CDR3 reads TGTGCCAGCAGCTTGGCCTGGACAGCCTACAATGAGCAGTTCTTC. It translates to CASSLAWTAYNEQFF.

This clonotype was observed a handful of times. V gene TRBV6-2 or TRBV6-3 combines with J gene TRBJ2-7, with 8 bases fitting TRBD2. Germline lookup yields CDR1 MNHEY and CDR2 SVGEGT. This CDR3 contains 18 residues. V trimming: 0 bases; J trimming: 2 bases; junction bases outside the gene matches: 12. CDR3 region: CASSYSTRGRFRAYEQYF. In DNA form, the CDR3 reads TGTGCCAGCAGTTACTCCACCCGCGGGAGGTTTCGAGCCTACGAGCAGTACTTC.

The genes are TRBV13 and TRBJ1-1, with a weak D call TRBD1 (5 bases). Germline CDR1 and CDR2: PRHDT and FYEKMQ (reference sequence). V gave up 3 bases and J gave up 3 bases, with 17 bases separating them. The CDR3 runs to 16 residues. Here the CDR3 DNA reads TGTGCCAGCAGCTTCAGCCCGGGGGGGAGGGACACTGAAGCTTTCTTT. Translation gives CASSFSPGGRDTEAFF.

This clonotype has more than one count but fewer than ten. V is TRBV24-1 and J is TRBJ2-1, with 10 bases fitting TRBD2. This CDR3 is built from 13 residues. Germline trimming cut 6 bases from V and 10 bases from J; bases unmatched to any gene: 5. Germline values: CDR1 KGHDR, CDR2 SFDVKD. As DNA, the CDR3 is TGTGCCACCAGTCGGCTAGCGGGAGAAGAGCAGTTCTTC. It specifies CATSRLAGEEQFF.

CDR3 DNA: TGTGCCATCAAACAGGCGATGAACACTGAAGCTTTCTTT. The encoded protein is CAIKQAMNTEAFF. This sequence joins TRBV10-3 and TRBJ1-1; D may be TRBD1 (5 bases). This CDR3 is built from 13 residues. CDR1 is ENHRY and CDR2 is SYGVKD in the germline V gene. Trimming removed 7 bases at V and 0 bases at J, with 9 bases between.

The sample holds a few counts of this clonotype. The chain has TRBV24-1 and TRBJ2-1, with D possibly TRBD1 on 6 matching bases. Germline V lookup: CDR1 KGHDR, CDR2 SFDVKD. Trimming removed 4 bases at V and 13 bases at J, with 16 bases between. The CDR3 spans 13 residues. The CDR3 here is CATSDSPGDIQFF. CDR3 sequence (DNA): TGTGCCACCAGTGACTCCCCAGGGGATATTCAGTTCTTC.